This T cell receptor beta chain was captured in a study of OX40 agonist ivuxolimab in advanced cancers. Whole-study results and caveats: With doses of 0.1 to 3.0 mg/kg, CD4+ and CD8+ blood T cells had undergone clonal expansion by week 6. Individuals who were partial responders at 0.1-3.0 mg/kg had clonal expansion that ranked among the lowest. Expanded clones belonging to CD8+ T cells outnumbered, on average, those of CD4+.

Comment on this clone: Antigen: not known.

The CDR3 contains 18 residues. Repertoires were generated with immunoSEQ multiplex PCR, while TCRdb's copy carries only in-frame clones and drops some. The sample comprises fewer than 85,000 clones, around 83% of which are singletons, and around 0.76% rests with the top ten. The sequenced sample was CD4+ or CD8+ T cells sorted from blood, obtained in a trial of the OX40 agonist ivuxolimab. The sequence was collected from an adult with an advanced solid tumor such as melanoma, head and neck, liver or kidney cancer. This rearrangement joins TRBV21-1 to TRBJ2-7. TRBV21-1 constitutes a pseudogene. In DNA form, the CDR3 reads TGTGCCAGCAGCAAAGTTCGGACGGCAAGTGATAGCTCCTACGAGCAGTACTTC. Encoded protein: CASSKVRTASDSSYEQYF.